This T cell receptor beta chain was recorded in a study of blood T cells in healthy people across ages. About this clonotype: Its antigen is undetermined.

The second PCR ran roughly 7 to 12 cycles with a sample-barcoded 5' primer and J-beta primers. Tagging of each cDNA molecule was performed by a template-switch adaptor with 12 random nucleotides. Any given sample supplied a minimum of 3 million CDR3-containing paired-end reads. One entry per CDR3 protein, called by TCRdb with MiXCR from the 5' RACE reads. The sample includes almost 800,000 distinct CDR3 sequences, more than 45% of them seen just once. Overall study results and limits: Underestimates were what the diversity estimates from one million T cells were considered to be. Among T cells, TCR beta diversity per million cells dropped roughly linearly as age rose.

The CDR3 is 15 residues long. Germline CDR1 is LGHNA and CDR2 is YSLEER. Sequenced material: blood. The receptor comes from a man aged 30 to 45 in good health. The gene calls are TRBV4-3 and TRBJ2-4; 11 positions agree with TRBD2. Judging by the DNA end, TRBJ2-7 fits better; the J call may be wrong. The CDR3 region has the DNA TGCGCCAGCAGCCGAGGGGGGACTAGCGGCTACGAGCAGTACTTC. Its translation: CASSRGGTSGYEQYF.